This TCR beta chain was retrieved from a study of early T cells in non-severe SARS-CoV-2 infection. Study-wide results and limits: Anti-spike CD8 responses were favored by VDJdb matching, which missed private and CD4 specificities.

Details on this clonotype: Its target is unknown.

Individual cDNA molecules received unique molecular identifiers during library preparation. TCRdb re-analysed the 5' RACE reads in MiXCR, keeping a single row per CDR3 protein. The sample holds about 49,000 distinct CDR3 sequences, roughly 6% seen once. The TCR was taken from an adult who was a healthcare worker with PCR-confirmed SARS-CoV-2 infection or an uninfected control (not recorded which). The sequencing here drew on whole blood, taken at baseline.

This chain's CDR3 is CASSMGYEQFF. CDR3 in DNA: TGTGCCAGTAGTATGGGGTATGAGCAGTTCTTC. The J gene is TRBJ2-1, the V gene TRBV19, with unresolved D. The CDR3 contains 11 residues. CDR1 and CDR2 from the germline V gene are LNHDA and SQIVND (reference sequence). The V end was cut by 3 bases, the J end by 8 bases, with 5 bases between.